This T cell receptor beta chain comes out of a study of monozygotic twins with inflammatory bowel disease. TCRdb reprocessed the 5' RACE reads; each CDR3 protein has one entry and no DNA is given. The sample table sets out about 350,000 distinct CDR3 sequences. This CDR3 is built from 13 residues. J is TRBJ2-5 and V is TRBV12-3 or TRBV12-4. The receptor comes from a human donor with ulcerative colitis or Crohn's disease, or a healthy co-twin of an affected twin (not recorded which). The material sequenced was blood. CDR3 sequence: CASSSRPNETQYF.